This T cell receptor beta chain is from a study of cytotoxic CD8 clonotypes in ibrutinib-treated CLL. The CDR3 spans 15 residues. V was clipped by 5 bases and J by 5 bases; unmatched bases: 10. CDR1 and CDR2 from the germline V gene are SNHLY and FYNNEI. TCRdb's table, derived via immunoSEQ multiplex PCR, lists solely in-frame clones and lacks some. The sample shows about 160,000 clones, about 80% of them seen only once. Findings of the study overall: Patients with sustained remission and those progressing were sampled at differing times.

Comment on this clone: The target antigen is unknown.

The chain recombines TRBV2 with TRBJ2-7, with 9 bases fitting TRBD1. The clonotype comes from a human donor with chronic lymphocytic leukemia. Material: PBMCs, obtained after 12 months of ibrutinib treatment. CDR3 loop: CASSTRTGVPHEQYF. The CDR3 nucleotides read TGTGCCAGCAGTACCCGGACAGGGGTTCCACACGAGCAGTACTTC.